The T cell receptor (beta chain) described here comes from a study of OX40 agonist ivuxolimab in advanced cancers. Background on the study: Having had anti-PD-1, anti-PD-L1 or anti-CTLA-4 therapy before was allowed, and 40% to 45% had some.

This clone occurred once. Its antigen remains unknown. Relative to the germline gene, one junction end is altered; a read error may explain this. Generated by immunoSEQ multiplex PCR, the TCRdb table keeps only in-frame clones and is missing some. The sample lists 85,000 to 90,000 clones, 90% to 95% seen once, with roughly 1.1% in the top ten. Overall study results and limits: CD8+ T cells (on average) carried more expanded clones than CD4+ T cells.

Germline V gives CDR1 SGHTA, CDR2 FQGNSA. The CDR3 sequence is 15 residues long. The source is an adult with an advanced solid tumor such as melanoma, head and neck, liver or kidney cancer. The specimen comprised CD4+ or CD8+ T cells sorted from blood, sampled in a trial of the OX40 agonist ivuxolimab. The rearrangement joins TRBV7-2 to TRBJ2-7; 11 bases agree with TRBD2. The CDR3 protein is CASNLTGTSGYEQYF. CDR3 sequence (DNA): TGTGCCAGCAACTTAACCGGGACTAGCGGCTACGAGCAGTACTTC.